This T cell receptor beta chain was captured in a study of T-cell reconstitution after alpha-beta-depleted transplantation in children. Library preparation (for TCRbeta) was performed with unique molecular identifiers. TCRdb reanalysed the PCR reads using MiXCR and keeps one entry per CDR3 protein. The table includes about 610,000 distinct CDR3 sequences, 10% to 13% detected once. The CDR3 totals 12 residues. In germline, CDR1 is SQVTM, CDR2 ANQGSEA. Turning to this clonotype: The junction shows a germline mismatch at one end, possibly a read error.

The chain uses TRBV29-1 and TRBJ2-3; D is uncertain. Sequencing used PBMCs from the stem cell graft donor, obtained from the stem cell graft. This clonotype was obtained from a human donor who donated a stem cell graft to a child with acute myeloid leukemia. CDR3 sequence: CGVDPSTDTQYF. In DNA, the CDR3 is TGCGGCGTTGACCCTAGCACAGATACGCAGTATTTT.